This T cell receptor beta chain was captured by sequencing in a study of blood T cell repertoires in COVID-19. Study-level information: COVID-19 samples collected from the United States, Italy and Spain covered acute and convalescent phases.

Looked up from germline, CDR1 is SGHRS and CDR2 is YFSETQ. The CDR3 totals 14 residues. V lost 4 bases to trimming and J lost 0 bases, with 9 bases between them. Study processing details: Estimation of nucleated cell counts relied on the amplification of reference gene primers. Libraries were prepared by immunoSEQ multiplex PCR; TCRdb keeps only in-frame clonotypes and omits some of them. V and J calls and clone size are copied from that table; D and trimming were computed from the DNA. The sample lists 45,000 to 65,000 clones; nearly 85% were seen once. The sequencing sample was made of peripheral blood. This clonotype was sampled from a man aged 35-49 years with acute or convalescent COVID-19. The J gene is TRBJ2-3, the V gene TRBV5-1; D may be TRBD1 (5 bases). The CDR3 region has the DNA TGCGCCAGCAGCAAGGGGCGAAGCACAGATACGCAGTATTTT. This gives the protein CASSKGRSTDTQYF.